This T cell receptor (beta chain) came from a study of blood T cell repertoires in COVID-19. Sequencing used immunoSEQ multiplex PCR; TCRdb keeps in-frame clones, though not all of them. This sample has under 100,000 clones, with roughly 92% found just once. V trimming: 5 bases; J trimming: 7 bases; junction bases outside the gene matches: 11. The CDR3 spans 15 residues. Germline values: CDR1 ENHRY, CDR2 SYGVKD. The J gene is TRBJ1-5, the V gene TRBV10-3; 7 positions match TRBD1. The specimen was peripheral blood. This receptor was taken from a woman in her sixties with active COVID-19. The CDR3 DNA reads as TGTGCCATCAGTTCGCAACAGGGGCAGGGCCAGCCCCAGCATTTT. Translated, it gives CAISSQQGQGQPQHF.